The 11 T cell receptor beta chains below come from one sample, sequenced in a study of PD-1 blockade in classical Hodgkin lymphoma (dated by TCRdb to between 2020 and 2021). Receptor libraries were prepared by the immunoSEQ multiplex PCR assay. TCRdb provides this immuneACCESS table in a form limited to in-frame rearrangements. Some clones are lacking; in checked studies, under half of them reflect an unresolved V gene, and why the rest are absent is not known. This sample comprises roughly 70,000 clones, more than 85% of them detected only once. In total, the top ten clones hold 2.6% of the sample. Read against the paper, the sample's time point label means: newly diagnosed, previously untreated cHL patient sample. The sequenced sample consisted of peripheral blood mononuclear cells (PBMCs). Source of these receptors: a human donor with classical Hodgkin lymphoma.

This clone has a single count. CDR3 bases: TGTGCCAGCAGCTCCTACAGCGAGAGCTCCTATAATTCACCCCTCCACTTT. Translated: CASSSYSESSYNSPLHF. The J gene is TRBJ1-6, the V gene TRBV5-4; D gene ambiguous. V was shortened by 3 bases and J by 0 bases, with 13 bases between the two germline ends. Per the germline V gene, CDR1 is SGHNT and CDR2 is YYREEE (reference sequence). There are 17 residues in the CDR3.

The rearrangement uses TRBV7-6 and TRBJ2-3; TRBD2 matches 8 bases. The germline gives CDR1 SGHVS, CDR2 FNYEAQ. This CDR3 is 14 amino acids long. The trim removed 4 bases at V and 6 bases at J, leaving 6 bases unmatched. CDR3 region: CASSSQSGGDTQYF. The DNA of the CDR3 is TGTGCCAGCAGCTCCCAGTCGGGGGGGGATACGCAGTATTTT.

This clone was counted a single time. V is TRBV7-2 and J is TRBJ2-3, with 7 bases that match TRBD2. Germline V gene data show CDR1 as SGHTA and CDR2 as FQGNSA. V lost 4 bases, J lost 9 bases, and 16 bases stayed unmatched. This CDR3 contains 16 residues. Here the CDR3 reads CASSSLRGEKRGTQYF. In DNA, the CDR3 is TGTGCCAGCAGCTCCCTACGAGGGGAGAAGCGGGGCACGCAGTATTTT.

The DNA of the CDR3 is TGTGCCAGCTCACTTGCCGGGACAGGGGGCGAGCAGTACTTC. This codes for CASSLAGTGGEQYF. The J gene is TRBJ2-7, the V gene TRBV18; 11 bases align to TRBD1. The CDR3 runs 14 residues. The junction had 5 bases not matched to a gene; V was cut back by 4 bases and J by 6 bases. The germline V gene has CDR1 KGHSH and CDR2 LQKENI. The full variable domain, rest sourced from reference TRBV18 and TRBJ2-7, is NAGVMQNPRHLVRRRGQEARLRCSPMKGHSHVYWYRQLPEEGLKFMVYLQKENIIDESGMPKERFSAEFPKEGPSILRIQQVVRGDSAAYFCASSLAGTGGEQYFGPGTRLTVT.

This chain joins TRBV18 and TRBJ1-1, with a possible D match to TRBD1 (5 bases). Trimming removed 5 bases at V and 6 bases at J, with 13 bases between. The CDR3 totals 13 residues. CDR1 is KGHSH and CDR2 is LQKENI in the germline V gene. The CDR3 sequence is CASSLLGEAEAFF. DNA for the CDR3: TGTGCCAGCTCATTACTAGGGGAGGCTGAAGCTTTCTTT.

The V and J genes are TRBV6-6 and TRBJ2-1; 7 positions agree with TRBD1. V lost 7 bases to trimming and J lost 0 bases; unmatched junction nucleotides: 6. CDR3 length equals 15 residues. Per the germline V gene, CDR1 is MNHNY and CDR2 is SVGAGI (reference sequence). CDR3 loop: CASNPDRASYNEQFF. CDR3 sequence (DNA): TGTGCCAGCAACCCAGACAGGGCCTCCTACAATGAGCAGTTCTTC.

The V and J genes are TRBV19 and TRBJ2-2, with 8 bases aligning to TRBD1. V lost 8 bases and J lost 3; bases outside the gene matches: 11. CDR1 is LNHDA and CDR2 is SQIVND in the germline V gene (reference sequence). The CDR3 sequence is 16 residues long. The DNA for the CDR3 is TGTGCCAGTGTCCAGGTTGGGACAGGATACACCGGGGAGCTGTTTTTT. It specifies CASVQVGTGYTGELFF.

This sequence joins TRBV27 and TRBJ2-3, with 9 positions matching TRBD2. CDR3 length: 15 residues. Germline assignment: CDR1 MNHEY and CDR2 SMNVEV (reference sequence). The J segment lost 3 bases and the V segment lost 7 bases, leaving 8 bases of the junction unmatched. The CDR3 protein is CASKAGGPRTDTQYF. CDR3 sequence (DNA): TGTGCCAGCAAGGCGGGAGGGCCCAGGACAGATACGCAGTATTTT.

The J gene is TRBJ2-5, the V gene TRBV9; 7 positions agree with TRBD1. This CDR3 is 14 amino acids long. CDR1 and CDR2 from the germline V gene are SGDLS and YYNGEE. Trimming at V came to 3 bases and at J to 7 bases, leaving 9 bases not matched to a gene. The CDR3 loop reads CASSEATGLGTQYF. CDR3 in DNA: TGTGCCAGCAGCGAGGCGACAGGGCTAGGGACCCAGTACTTC.

The V gene is TRBV10-3, the J gene TRBJ2-3; D remains unclear. The CDR3 spans 13 residues. The germline CDR1 and CDR2 sequences are ENHRY and SYGVKD. Trimming removed 2 bases from V and 3 bases from J, with 6 bases in between. In DNA, the CDR3 is TGTGCCATCAGTGAGCCTAAGACAGATACGCAGTATTTT. It yields the protein CAISEPKTDTQYF.

This chain joins TRBV28 and TRBJ2-7, with 8 bases matching TRBD2. The CDR3 is 15 amino acids. V was clipped by 6 bases and J by 4 bases; unmatched bases: 11. Germline lookup yields CDR1 MDHEN and CDR2 SYDVKM. The CDR3 DNA reads TGTGCCAGCAGGTCACAGGGACTAGAAGGGTACGAGCAGTACTTC. The encoded protein is CASRSQGLEGYEQYF.